These T cell receptor beta chains were read from a single sample in a study of CD8+ T cells in alopecia areata. Measured with immunoSEQ multiplex PCR; TCRdb has only the in-frame clones, and not every one. The sample holds around 200,000 clones, around 66% seen once. The sequencing used CD4+ T cells sorted from blood, collected at week 4, from a patient treated with tofacitinib. Receptors originate from a human donor with alopecia areata. Both conserved end residues are part of each CDR3. D genes are given only for firm matches. Expanded clones get a size class; other rows say once, few or many, or leave the size out.

j_gene,d_gene,v_gene,len,abundance,CDR3nt,CDR3aa
TRBJ2-5,NA,TRBV21-1,14,few,TGTGCCAGCAGCACCCGATGGGGGGAAGAGACCCAGTACTTC,CASSTRWGEETQYF
TRBJ1-2,NA,TRBV7-9,12,NA,TGTGCCAGCAGCGTAACCCTTACGGGCTACACCTTC,CASSVTLTGYTF
TRBJ1-4,NA,TRBV18,14,NA,TGTGCCAGCTCACCACAAAGGGGGGATGAAAAACTGTTTTTT,CASSPQRGDEKLFF
TRBJ1-2,TRBD1,TRBV30,14,NA,TGTGCCTGGAGGACTTCAGGGGGAAACTATGGCTACACCTTC,CAWRTSGGNYGYTF
TRBJ1-5,TRBD1,TRBV2,14,once,TGTGCCAGCAGGGGGACAGGGGGCTTGCAGCCCCAGCATTTT,CASRGTGGLQPQHF
TRBJ1-1,NA,TRBV14,13,NA,TGTGCCAGCAGCCCCAGCAGGGGCACTGAAGCTTTCTTT,CASSPSRGTEAFF
TRBJ2-3,NA,TRBV29-1,13,NA,TGCAGCGCTGGGACTCACAGCACAGATACGCAGTATTTT,CSAGTHSTDTQYF
TRBJ2-5,TRBD2,TRBV5-6,16,NA,TGTGCCAGCAGCCGAGGGACTAGCGGCTACCAAGAGACCCAGTACTTC,CASSRGTSGYQETQYF
TRBJ2-7,NA,TRBV7-2,17,few,TGTGCCAGCAGCTCCTTGGGCTCATCGGCTAGGAAGTACGAGCAGTACTTC,CASSSLGSSARKYEQYF
TRBJ1-1,NA,TRBV4-1,15,NA,TGCGCCAGCAGCCAAGATCTGGCCACTGGGGCTGAAGCTTTCTTT,CASSQDLATGAEAFF
TRBJ2-5,TRBD1,TRBV7-9,14,NA,TGTGCCAGCAGCTTTGGACAGGGGAAGGAGACCCAGTACTTC,CASSFGQGKETQYF
TRBJ1-2,NA,TRBV29-1,12,NA,TGCAGCGTTGTCGGCTTCGGGGGTGGCTACACCTTC,CSVVGFGGGYTF
TRBJ1-2,NA,TRBV30,12,NA,TGTGCCTGGGACAGAGAATGGACCGGCTACACCTTC,CAWDREWTGYTF
TRBJ2-5,NA,TRBV18,14,NA,TGTGCCAGCTCACCAGGCGTGCGGCGGGAGACCCAGTACTTC,CASSPGVRRETQYF
TRBJ1-4,NA,TRBV7-9,14,few,TGTGCCAGCAGCTTGGGGGGCGGCGATGAAAAACTGTTTTTT,CASSLGGGDEKLFF
TRBJ2-3,NA,TRBV20-1,11,NA,TGCAGTGCTAGAGGGGTGGCGGCGCAGTATTTT,CSARGVAAQYF
TRBJ1-6,NA,TRBV7-2,13,NA,TGTGCCAGCAGCCGTATTTTGGATTCACCCCTCCACTTT,CASSRILDSPLHF
TRBJ2-7,TRBD2,TRBV30,15,few,TGTGCCTGGAGTTTGAGCGGGGGCCATATCTACGAGCAGTACTTC,CAWSLSGGHIYEQYF
TRBJ2-5,NA,TRBV9,15,few,TGTGCCAGCAGCGTAGGGACAGTACGGGGAGAGACCCAGTACTTC,CASSVGTVRGETQYF
TRBJ2-5,TRBD2,TRBV29-1,14,NA,TGCAGCGTTATGGTAGCGGGGGGCCGGGAGACCCAGTACTTC,CSVMVAGGRETQYF
TRBJ2-5,TRBD2,TRBV30,14,few,TGTGCCTGGACACCGGGACTAGCGGGAGAGACCCAGTACTTC,CAWTPGLAGETQYF
TRBJ1-4,NA,TRBV18,12,NA,TGTGCCAGCTCACCTTTCAATGAAAAACTGTTTTTT,CASSPFNEKLFF
TRBJ2-2,TRBD2,TRBV5-1,14,few,TGCGCCAGCAGTCTAGCGGGGACTACCGGGGAGCTGTTTTTT,CASSLAGTTGELFF
TRBJ1-2,NA,TRBV6-5,13,NA,TGTGCCAGCAGTAACGGACCGGGGGAGGGCTACACCTTC,CASSNGPGEGYTF
TRBJ2-7,NA,TRBV6-6,12,NA,TGTGCCAGCAGTCCTAGACCTCCCGAGCAGTACTTC,CASSPRPPEQYF
TRBJ2-7,TRBD2,TRBV7-2,13,few,TGTGCCAGCAGCCCCGGGGGGTACTACGAGCAGTACTTC,CASSPGGYYEQYF
TRBJ2-7,TRBD2,TRBV29-1,13,NA,TGCAGCGTTGAACGGGGGGTCGGCTACGAGCAGTACTTC,CSVERGVGYEQYF
TRBJ2-7,NA,TRBV10-3,15,NA,TGTGCCATCAGTGAACCAGGGACGGTTGCCTACGAGCAGTACTTC,CAISEPGTVAYEQYF
TRBJ1-2,NA,TRBV7-2,15,NA,TGTGCCAGCAGCTTACTGCGGGAGGGGAGCTATGGCTACACCTTC,CASSLLREGSYGYTF
TRBJ1-4,NA,TRBV5-1,15,NA,TGCGCCAGCAGCCCGGCCGGGACGGTTGATGAAAAACTGTTTTTT,CASSPAGTVDEKLFF
TRBJ2-5,NA,TRBV7-2,12,NA,TGTGCCAGCAGCTTTTGGGAAGAGACCCAGTACTTC,CASSFWEETQYF
TRBJ1-2,NA,TRBV5-8,15,NA,TGTGCCAGCAGCTTGGCCAGTTTGGGGACTTATGGCTACACCTTC,CASSLASLGTYGYTF
TRBJ2-3,NA,TRBV7-3,15,NA,TGTGCCAGCAGCTTAGGGCTAGCTAGCCTAGATACGCAGTATTTT,CASSLGLASLDTQYF
TRBJ2-2,TRBD1,TRBV18,15,NA,TGTGCCAGCTCACCGCGACAGGGAGACACCGGGGAGCTGTTTTTT,CASSPRQGDTGELFF